The 5 T cell receptor beta chains listed next were all sequenced from one sample in a study of long-term antiretroviral therapy in people with HIV. Version v3.0 of the immunoSEQ assay ran at survey level. Assay: immunoSEQ multiplex PCR; the TCRdb copy retains only in-frame clones and omits some. The top ten hold more than 15% of the sample, which has roughly 10,000 clones, 81% seen once. The sequencing used unsorted PBMCs, collected 1.8 years after starting antiretroviral therapy. Every receptor here comes from a man aged 40-49 years with HIV.

This chain links TRBV5-4 with TRBJ2-5, with a possible D match to TRBD1 (5 bases). Per the germline V gene, CDR1 is SGHNT and CDR2 is YYREEE (reference sequence). V was trimmed by 5 bases and J by 5 bases, leaving 19 bases between them. The CDR3 length is 15 residues. CDR3 sequence reads: CASSLKGSIGETQYF. The DNA of the CDR3 is TGTGCCAGCAGTCTAAAGGGGTCCATCGGCGAGACCCAGTACTTC.

V and J are TRBV10-3 and TRBJ2-6, with 9 bases that match TRBD1. This CDR3 is built from 18 residues. The trim removed 3 bases at V and 1 base at J, leaving 7 bases unmatched. The germline CDR1 and CDR2 sequences are ENHRY and SYGVKD. CDR3 region: CAISDPGQGISGANVLTF. The CDR3, as DNA: TGTGCCATCAGTGATCCGGGACAGGGAATTTCTGGGGCCAACGTCCTGACTTTC.

This sequence joins TRBV2 and TRBJ2-5; perhaps TRBD1 as D (6 bases). Between the trimmed V and J ends, which lost 8 bases and 5 bases, there was a span of 15 bases. The CDR3 extends over 13 amino acids. Per the germline V gene, CDR1 is SNHLY and CDR2 is FYNNEI. The CDR3 DNA sequence: TGTGCCAGCGGATTCAGGGGATCGGAGACCCAGTACTTC. Its protein product is CASGFRGSETQYF.

The chain links TRBV5-8 to TRBJ1-4, with D perhaps matching TRBD1 (5 bases). There are 14 residues in the CDR3. V gave up 6 bases and J gave up 5 bases, with 14 bases separating them. Germline CDR1 and CDR2: SGHTS and YDEGEE. CDR3 residues: CASTERGHNEKLFF. CDR3 bases: TGTGCCAGCACCGAACGAGGACACAATGAAAAACTGTTTTTT.

This sequence joins TRBV7-9 and TRBJ1-1; 8 bases match TRBD1. Germline trimming cut 2 bases from V and 1 base from J; bases unmatched to any gene: 0. CDR1 is SEHNR and CDR2 is FQNEAQ in the germline V gene (reference sequence). The CDR3 is 14 amino acids. For the CDR3, the DNA is TGTGCCAGCAGCTTACAGGGGGCGAACACTGAAGCTTTCTTT. Translation gives CASSLQGANTEAFF.